Following are 22 T cell receptor beta chains from one sample sequenced in a study of T cells expressing NK-cell markers. TCRdb reprocessed the 5' RACE reads and reports one entry per CDR3 protein, with no DNA. In all, the sample yields about 460,000 distinct CDR3 sequences. Sequencing used blood T cells: a sorted CD56 or NKG2C T cell subset, CD4+ or CD8+ T cells, or bulk PBMC T cells (not recorded which). The receptors derive from a woman between 50 and 59 years old in good health.

The CDR3 region is CASSFGRALGNTEAFF. The rearrangement links TRBV7-9 to TRBJ1-1. CDR3 length: 16 residues. Germline-derived CDR1 and CDR2 are SEHNR and FQNEAQ (reference sequence).

CDR3 sequence: CATSEPRDPRHNEQFF. The chain recombines TRBV24-1 with TRBJ2-1; lacking DNA, the TRBD1 call made by TCRdb goes unchecked. Germline CDR1 and CDR2: KGHDR and SFDVKD. This CDR3 region has 16 residues.

The chain carries TRBV6-5 and TRBJ2-1. Germline CDR1 reads MNHEY; CDR2 reads SVGAGI. CDR3 length: 11 residues. The chain's CDR3 is CASSHIGEQFF.

V and J are TRBV10-3 and TRBJ2-3. The germline V gene has CDR1 ENHRY and CDR2 SYGVKD. This CDR3 is 15 amino acids long. CDR3 protein: CAISERGIGEDTQYF.

The J gene is TRBJ2-5, the V gene TRBV4-1; TCRdb's assignment of TRBD2 cannot be checked, as there is no DNA. Germline loops: CDR1 MGHRA, CDR2 YSYEKL. This CDR3 is built from 15 residues. The CDR3 reads CASSHGAGVEETQYF.

The chain uses TRBV20-1 and TRBJ2-1; there is no DNA to check the TCRdb D call of TRBD1. Germline V CDR1 and CDR2: DFQATT, SNEGSKA (reference sequence). This CDR3 has 14 amino acids. CDR3 region: CSATRTGMGNEQFF.

This chain uses TRBV5-5 with TRBJ2-6; TCRdb's D call of TRBD1 is untestable without DNA. The CDR3 runs 15 residues. Germline loops: CDR1 SGHKS, CDR2 YYEKEE (reference sequence). CDR3: CASSLTGEGANVLTF.

This rearrangement joins TRBV12-3 or TRBV12-4 to TRBJ1-5; TCRdb designates TRBD1, a call that cannot be tested without DNA. The CDR3 runs 17 residues. CDR3 in amino acids: CASSLESYRVGNQPQHF.

The V and J genes are TRBV30 and TRBJ1-1; absent DNA, TCRdb's TRBD1 call cannot be checked. This CDR3 spans 13 amino acids. Germline assignment: CDR1 GTSNPN and CDR2 SVGIG (reference sequence). The CDR3: CAWGKGMNTEAFF.

The chain has TRBV11-3 and TRBJ2-1; the TRBD1 assignment by TCRdb is unverifiable without DNA. CDR1 is SGHNT, CDR2 YENEEA, per germline. The CDR3 contains 14 residues. This chain's CDR3 is CASSLGHPRDEQFF.

The CDR3 sequence: CASSLFYDRLNNEQFF. The chain carries TRBV11-2 and TRBJ2-1; lacking DNA, the TRBD1 call made by TCRdb goes unchecked. The CDR3 spans 16 residues. Germline V gene sequence: CDR1 SGHAT, CDR2 FQNNGV.

This sequence joins TRBV28 and TRBJ2-3; there is no DNA to check the TCRdb D call of TRBD1. This CDR3 contains 14 residues. The germline V gene encodes CDR1 MDHEN and CDR2 SYDVKM. CDR3 in amino acids: CASSRQAHTDTQYF. Combining the CDR3 with reference TRBV28 and TRBJ2-3 gives the whole variable domain DVKVTQSSRYLVKRTGEKVFLECVQDMDHENMFWYRQDPGLGLRLIYFSYDVKMKEKGDIPEGYSVSREKKERFSLILESASTNQTSMYLCASSRQAHTDTQYFGPGTRLTVL.

This chain uses TRBV20-1 with TRBJ2-5; TCRdb proposes TRBD2, but this gene call is untestable without DNA. The CDR3 runs to 13 residues. Germline V CDR1 and CDR2: DFQATT, SNEGSKA (reference sequence). The CDR3 protein is CSATGASSETQYF.

The chain couples TRBV30 to TRBJ1-5; TCRdb's assignment of TRBD1 cannot be checked, as there is no DNA. This CDR3 has 15 amino acids. Germline V gene sequence: CDR1 GTSNPN, CDR2 SVGIG (reference sequence). The CDR3: CAWSVGALSNQPQHF. Variable domain in full (rest from reference TRBV30 and TRBJ1-5): SQTIHQWPATLVQPVGSPLSLECTVEGTSNPNLYWYRQAAGRGLQLLFYSVGIGQISSEVPQNLSASRPQDRQFILSSKKLLLSDSGFYLCAWSVGALSNQPQHFGDGTRLSIL.

The genes are TRBV19 and TRBJ1-1. The CDR3 sequence is 13 residues long. Germline CDR1 is LNHDA and CDR2 is SQIVND (reference sequence). The CDR3 reads CASSVTSLTEAFF.

The chain combines TRBV20-1 with TRBJ2-1. Per germline, CDR1 DFQATT and CDR2 SNEGSKA (reference sequence). This CDR3 contains 13 residues. CDR3 protein: CSASGRSYNEQFF.

J is TRBJ2-1 and V is TRBV15; the D call from TCRdb, TRBD2, cannot be confirmed without DNA. The CDR3 loop spans 17 amino acids. The germline V gene has CDR1 LNHNV and CDR2 YYDKDF (reference sequence). The CDR3 here is CATSRVVSLAGVHEQFF.

The CDR3 here is CASSLAAIGTEAFF. J is TRBJ1-1 and V is TRBV7-9. Germline-derived CDR1 and CDR2 are SEHNR and FQNEAQ (reference sequence). The length of the CDR3 is 14 residues.

The rearrangement joins TRBV20-1 to TRBJ2-3; there is no DNA to check the TCRdb D call of TRBD2. The CDR3 is 11 residues long. CDR1 and CDR2 from the germline V gene are DFQATT and SNEGSKA (reference sequence). CDR3 sequence: CSAVDAGTQYF.

This chain uses TRBV27 with TRBJ2-3; TCRdb selects TRBD2, and the lack of DNA leaves this call unchecked. CDR3 size: 15 residues. Per germline, CDR1 MNHEY and CDR2 SMNVEV (reference sequence). The CDR3 is CASSFSGGATDTQYF.

The chain couples TRBV14 to TRBJ2-5; TCRdb calls TRBD2, which cannot be checked without DNA. The CDR3 consists of 17 residues. Germline assignment: CDR1 SGHDN and CDR2 FVKESK. CDR3: CASSQALRGFRVETQYF.

CDR3 amino acids: CASREGTYQYF. The chain joins TRBV5-1 to TRBJ2-5; TCRdb proposes TRBD1, but this gene call is untestable without DNA. The CDR3 loop spans 11 amino acids. Germline assignment: CDR1 SGHRS and CDR2 YFSETQ. The variable domain in full, completed from reference TRBV5-1 and TRBJ2-5, reads KAGVTQTPRYLIKTRGQQVTLSCSPISGHRSVSWYQQTPGQGLQFLFEYFSETQRNKGNFPGRFSGRQFSNSRSEMNVSTLELGDSALYLCASREGTYQYFGPGTRLLVL.